This T cell receptor beta chain was found in a study of response to subunit inactivated influenza vaccine. Using its own MiXCR run on the RT-PCR reads, TCRdb lists one record per CDR3 protein. Of 650,000 to 700,000 distinct CDR3 sequences in the sample, more than 15% were seen once. The table lists this clonotype with a few counts. As yet, its antigen is unknown. Findings and limits, study-wide: Only a handful of new T cells, the authors suggested, are recruited with each seasonal influenza vaccination.

CDR3 length equals 14 residues. Trimming took 4 bases from V and 1 from J, leaving 7 bases between them. The sample consisted of PBMCs from blood, taken 12 days after vaccination. The chain carries TRBV12-3 or TRBV12-4 and TRBJ2-2, with no clear D. The TCR was taken from a man in his fifties or sixties who received an inactivated influenza vaccine. This CDR3 is CASSSILNTGELFF. The CDR3 DNA is TGTGCCAGCAGTTCCATTTTGAACACCGGGGAGCTGTTTTTT.